This T cell receptor beta chain originates from a study of CD8+ T cells in alopecia areata. The length of the CDR3 is 12 residues. The V gene's germline CDR1 is SEHNR and CDR2 FQNEAQ (reference sequence). V was trimmed by 7 bases and J by 1 base, leaving 7 bases between them. RNA was isolated and reverse transcribed to cDNA, the sequencing template. Sequenced by immunoSEQ multiplex PCR; TCRdb stores in-frame clones only, minus some. The sample has around 190,000 clones, approximately 60% seen once; the top ten hold approximately 4.9%. The TCR sequence derives from a human donor in good health. This chain connects TRBV7-9 to TRBJ1-1; D is unclear. Sequencing was done on a sample of CD8+ T cells sorted from blood. The CDR3 reads CASNPANTEAFF. The CDR3 coding sequence is TGTGCCAGCAACCCAGCGAACACTGAAGCTTTCTTT.